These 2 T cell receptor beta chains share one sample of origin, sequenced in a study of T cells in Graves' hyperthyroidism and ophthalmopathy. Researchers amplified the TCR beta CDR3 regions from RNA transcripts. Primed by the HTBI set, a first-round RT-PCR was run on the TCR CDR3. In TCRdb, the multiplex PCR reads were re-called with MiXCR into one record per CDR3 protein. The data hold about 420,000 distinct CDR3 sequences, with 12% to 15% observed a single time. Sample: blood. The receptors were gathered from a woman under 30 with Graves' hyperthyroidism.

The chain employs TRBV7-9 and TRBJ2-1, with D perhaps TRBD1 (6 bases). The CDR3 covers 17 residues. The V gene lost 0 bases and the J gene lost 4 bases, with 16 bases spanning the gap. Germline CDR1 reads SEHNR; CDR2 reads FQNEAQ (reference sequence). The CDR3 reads CASSLAMRGTTYNEQFF. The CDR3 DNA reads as TGTGCCAGCAGCTTAGCGATGAGAGGGACAACATACAATGAGCAGTTCTTC.

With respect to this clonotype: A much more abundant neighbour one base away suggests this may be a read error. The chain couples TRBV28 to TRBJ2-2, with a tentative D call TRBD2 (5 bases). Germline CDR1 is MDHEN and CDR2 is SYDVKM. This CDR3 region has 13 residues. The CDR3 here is CASARRNTGVLFF. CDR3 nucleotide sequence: TGTGCCAGCGCGCGCCGGAACACCGGGGTGCTGTTTTTT.